This is a list of T cell receptor beta chains from one sample in a study of stem cell transplantation in POMP-related autoinflammatory disease. TCRdb keeps only in-frame clones here, not all; method: immunoSEQ multiplex PCR. This table has 5,000 or so clones, around 90% appearing once. The sequencing here drew on CD8+ T cells from PBMCs, taken after stem cell transplantation. Source of these receptors: a human patient with POMP-related autoinflammation and immune dysregulation (PRAID). Some T cells may possibly be graft donor cells. CDR3s include the opening cysteine and the closing phenylalanine or tryptophan. D genes are given only for firm matches. Clone size is not always given. Where it is, it says once, few, many or a class for expanded clones.

V	D	J	size	DNA	CDR3
TRBV30	.	TRBJ1-4	.	TGTGCCTGGAAAGACACTAATGAAAAACTGTTTTTT	CAWKDTNEKLFF
TRBV11-2	.	TRBJ2-5	.	TGTGCCAGCAGCTTAGATTGGGGCCAAGAGACCCAGTACTTC	CASSLDWGQETQYF
TRBV11-2	.	TRBJ2-2	.	TGTGCCAGCAGCTCCGATTACACCGGGGAGCTGTTTTTT	CASSSDYTGELFF
TRBV6-5	.	TRBJ2-3	.	TGTGCCAGCAGCTCCTTGGGCGGGGCCGGGGATACGCAGTATTTT	CASSSLGGAGDTQYF
TRBV18	TRBD1	TRBJ2-7	once	TGTGCCAGCTCAAGACAGGGTATAAAGGGATACGAGCAGTACTTC	CASSRQGIKGYEQYF
TRBV28	.	TRBJ1-4	.	TGTGCCAGCAGCCGACAGTTAAAGAATGAAAAACTGTTTTTT	CASSRQLKNEKLFF
TRBV27	TRBD2	TRBJ2-1	.	TGTGCCAGCAGTCCGGGGACTAGCGGGAGGGATGAGCAGTTCTTC	CASSPGTSGRDEQFF
TRBV27	.	TRBJ2-3	.	TGTGCCAGCAGTTTATCGTCGGACTATAGGCAGTATTTT	CASSLSSDYRQYF
TRBV29-1	.	TRBJ2-7	.	TGCAGCGCTGGGGACACCTCCTACGAGCAGTACTTC	CSAGDTSYEQYF
TRBV5-4	TRBD2	TRBJ2-7	.	TGTGCCAGCAGCTCGACTAGCGGGGCGGGGACCTACGAGCAGTACTTC	CASSSTSGAGTYEQYF
TRBV24-1	TRBD1	TRBJ2-1	.	TGTGCCACCAGTGATTTAGGCACAGGGGGCTCCTACAATGAGCAGTTCTTC	CATSDLGTGGSYNEQFF
TRBV9	TRBD1	TRBJ2-7	.	TGTGCCAGCAGCGCGGCGGCAGGGGGCCCCTACGAGCAGTACTTC	CASSAAAGGPYEQYF
TRBV24-1	TRBD2	TRBJ2-5	.	TGTGCCACCAGTGATAAAGGACTAGCGGGAGAGGAGACCCAGTACTTC	CATSDKGLAGEETQYF
TRBV14	.	TRBJ2-7	.	TGTGCCAGCAGCCCGGGACTTAACCCATACGAGCAGTACTTC	CASSPGLNPYEQYF
TRBV7-3	TRBD2	TRBJ2-1	.	TGTGCCAGCAGCTTAACGTTAGGCGGGAGGGCGCCCTACAATGAGCAGTTCTTC	CASSLTLGGRAPYNEQFF
TRBV9	TRBD1	TRBJ1-5	.	TGTGCCAGCAGCGCCGGGACAGGGTCTCAGCCCCAGCATTTT	CASSAGTGSQPQHF
TRBV5-6	.	TRBJ1-1	.	TGTGCCAGCAGCTTGGGTCCCCCGGGAAGAACTGAAGCTTTCTTT	CASSLGPPGRTEAFF
TRBV30	.	TRBJ1-6	.	TGTGCCTCAACGACCGGGACCCCCTATAATTCACCCCTCCACTTT	CASTTGTPYNSPLHF
TRBV28	.	TRBJ2-2	.	TGTGCCAGCAGTAGGACAGTGCTAAACACCGGGGAGCTGTTTTTT	CASSRTVLNTGELFF
TRBV7-6	TRBD1	TRBJ2-1	.	TGTGCCAGCAGCTTAGTAGGGGGCGCAGACAATGAGCAGTTCTTC	CASSLVGGADNEQFF
TRBV9	.	TRBJ2-1	.	TGTGCCAGCAGCGTAGACGTGACTACAAAAGCCTCCAATGAGCAGTTCTTC	CASSVDVTTKASNEQFF
TRBV9	.	TRBJ2-7	once	TGTGCCAGCAGCGTAGGGGTCGGTCTACCCTACGAGCAGTACTTC	CASSVGVGLPYEQYF
TRBV29-1	TRBD2	TRBJ2-1	once	TGCAGCGTGCGACTAGCGGGAGGGGGGAATGAGCAGTTCTTC	CSVRLAGGGNEQFF
TRBV5-1	TRBD1	TRBJ2-1	.	TGCGCCAGCAGCTTAACCGGGACAGACAATGAGCAGTTCTTC	CASSLTGTDNEQFF
TRBV19	TRBD2	TRBJ2-1	.	TGTGCCAGTACCCCGACTAGCGGGAGAAGGGGGAGCTCCTACAATGAGCAGTTCTTC	CASTPTSGRRGSSYNEQFF
TRBV5-6	.	TRBJ2-7	.	TGTGCCAGCAGCTTGGCGAGTAACGAGCAGTACTTC	CASSLASNEQYF
TRBV19	.	TRBJ2-1	.	TGTGCCAGTAGTATAGCGGCCGGGAATGAGCAGTTCTTC	CASSIAAGNEQFF